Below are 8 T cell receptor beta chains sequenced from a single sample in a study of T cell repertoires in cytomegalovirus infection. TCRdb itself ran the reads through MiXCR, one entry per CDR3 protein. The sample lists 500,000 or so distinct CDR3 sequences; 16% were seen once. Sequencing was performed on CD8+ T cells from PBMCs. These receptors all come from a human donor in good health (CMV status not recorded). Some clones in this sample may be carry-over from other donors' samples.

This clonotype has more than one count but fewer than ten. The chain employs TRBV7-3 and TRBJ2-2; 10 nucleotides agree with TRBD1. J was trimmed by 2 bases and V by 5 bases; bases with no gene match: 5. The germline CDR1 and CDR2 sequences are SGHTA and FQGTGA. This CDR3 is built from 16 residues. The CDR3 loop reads CASSTDRGRNTGELFF. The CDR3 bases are TGTGCCAGCAGCACCGACAGGGGGCGAAACACCGGGGAGCTGTTTTTT.

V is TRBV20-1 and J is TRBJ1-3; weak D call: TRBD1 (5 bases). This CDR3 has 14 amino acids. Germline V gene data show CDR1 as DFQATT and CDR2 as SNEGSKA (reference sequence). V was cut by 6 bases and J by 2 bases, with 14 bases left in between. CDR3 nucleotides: TGCAGTGCGCTACTCAGGGTAGCTGGAAACACCATATATTTT. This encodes CSALLRVAGNTIYF.

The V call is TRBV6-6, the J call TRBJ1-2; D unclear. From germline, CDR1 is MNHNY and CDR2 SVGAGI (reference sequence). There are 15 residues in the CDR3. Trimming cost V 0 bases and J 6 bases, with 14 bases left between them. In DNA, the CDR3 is TGTGCCAGCAGTTACTCGGCACAGTCTAGGGATGGCTACACCTTC. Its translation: CASSYSAQSRDGYTF.

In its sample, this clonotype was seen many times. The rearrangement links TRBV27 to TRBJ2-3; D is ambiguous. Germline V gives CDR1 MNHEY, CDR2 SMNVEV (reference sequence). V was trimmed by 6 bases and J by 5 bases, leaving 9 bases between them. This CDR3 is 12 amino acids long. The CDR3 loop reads CASSFLGDTQYF. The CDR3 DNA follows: TGTGCCAGCAGCTTTTTGGGAGATACGCAGTATTTT.

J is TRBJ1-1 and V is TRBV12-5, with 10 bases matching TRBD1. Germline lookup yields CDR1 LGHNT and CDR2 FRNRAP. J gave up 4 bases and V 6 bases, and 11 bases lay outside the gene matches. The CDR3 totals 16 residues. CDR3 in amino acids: CASGFRMGQGSTEAFF. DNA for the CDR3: TGTGCTAGTGGCTTCCGCATGGGACAGGGGAGCACTGAAGCTTTCTTT.

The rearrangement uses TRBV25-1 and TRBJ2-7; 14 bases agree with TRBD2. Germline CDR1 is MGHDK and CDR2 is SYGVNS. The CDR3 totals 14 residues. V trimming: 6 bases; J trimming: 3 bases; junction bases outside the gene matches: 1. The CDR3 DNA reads TGTGCCAGCAGAGGGACTAGCGGGGGCTACGAGCAGTACTTC. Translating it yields CASRGTSGGYEQYF.

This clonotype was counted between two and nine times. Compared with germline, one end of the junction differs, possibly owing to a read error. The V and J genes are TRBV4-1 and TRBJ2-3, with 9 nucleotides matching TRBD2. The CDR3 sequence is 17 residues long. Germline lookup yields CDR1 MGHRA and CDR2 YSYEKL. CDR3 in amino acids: CASSSLASGIGTDTQYF. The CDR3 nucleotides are TGTGCCAGCAGCTCCCTGGCTAGCGGGATCGGCACAGATACGCAGTATTTT.

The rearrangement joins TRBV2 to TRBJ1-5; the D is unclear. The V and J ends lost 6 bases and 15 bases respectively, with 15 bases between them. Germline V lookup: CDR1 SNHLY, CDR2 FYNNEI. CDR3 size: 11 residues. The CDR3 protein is CASRGSRSRHF. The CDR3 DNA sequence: TGTGCCAGCAGAGGAAGCCGTTCGAGGCATTTT.